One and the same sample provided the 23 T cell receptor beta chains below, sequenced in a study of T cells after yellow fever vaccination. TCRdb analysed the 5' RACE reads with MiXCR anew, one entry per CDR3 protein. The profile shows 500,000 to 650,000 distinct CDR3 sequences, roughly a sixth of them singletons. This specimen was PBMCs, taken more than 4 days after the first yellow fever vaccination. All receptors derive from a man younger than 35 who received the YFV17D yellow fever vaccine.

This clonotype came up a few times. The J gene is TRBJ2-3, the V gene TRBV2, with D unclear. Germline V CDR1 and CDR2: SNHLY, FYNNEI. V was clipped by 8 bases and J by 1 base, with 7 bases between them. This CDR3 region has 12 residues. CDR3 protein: CASGPRTDTQYF. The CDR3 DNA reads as TGTGCCAGCGGGCCACGCACAGATACGCAGTATTTT.

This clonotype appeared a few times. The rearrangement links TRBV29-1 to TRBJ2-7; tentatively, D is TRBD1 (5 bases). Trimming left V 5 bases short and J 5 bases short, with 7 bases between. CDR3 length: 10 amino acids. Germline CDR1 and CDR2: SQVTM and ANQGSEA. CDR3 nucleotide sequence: TGCAGCGTTAGGGGTAACGAGCAGTACTTC. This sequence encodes CSVRGNEQYF.

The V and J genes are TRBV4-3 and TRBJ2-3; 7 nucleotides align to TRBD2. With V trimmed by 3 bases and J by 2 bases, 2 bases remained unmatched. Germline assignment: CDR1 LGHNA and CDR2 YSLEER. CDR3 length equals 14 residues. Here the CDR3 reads CASSQAGDTDTQYF. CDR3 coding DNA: TGCGCCAGCAGCCAGGCGGGGGACACAGATACGCAGTATTTT.

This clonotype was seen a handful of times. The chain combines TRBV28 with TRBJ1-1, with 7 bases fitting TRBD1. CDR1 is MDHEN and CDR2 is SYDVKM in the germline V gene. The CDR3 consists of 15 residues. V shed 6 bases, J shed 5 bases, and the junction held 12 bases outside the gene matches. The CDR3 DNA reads TGTGCCAGCAGACAGGGGAATTCGGATTGGACTGAAGCTTTCTTT. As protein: CASRQGNSDWTEAFF.

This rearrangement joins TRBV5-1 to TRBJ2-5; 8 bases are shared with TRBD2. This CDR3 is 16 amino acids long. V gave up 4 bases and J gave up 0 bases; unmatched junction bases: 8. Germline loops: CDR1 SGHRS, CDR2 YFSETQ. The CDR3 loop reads CASSRTSGLYQETQYF. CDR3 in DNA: TGCGCCAGCAGCCGAACTAGCGGACTGTACCAAGAGACCCAGTACTTC. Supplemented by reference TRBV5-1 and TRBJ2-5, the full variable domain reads KAGVTQTPRYLIKTRGQQVTLSCSPISGHRSVSWYQQTPGQGLQFLFEYFSETQRNKGNFPGRFSGRQFSNSRSEMNVSTLELGDSALYLCASSRTSGLYQETQYFGPGTRLLVL.

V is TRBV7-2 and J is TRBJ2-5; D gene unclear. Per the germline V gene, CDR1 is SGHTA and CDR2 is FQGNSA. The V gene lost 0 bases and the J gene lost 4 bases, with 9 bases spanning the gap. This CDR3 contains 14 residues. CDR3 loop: CASSLAEWGETQYF. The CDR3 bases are TGTGCCAGCAGCTTAGCTGAATGGGGAGAGACCCAGTACTTC.

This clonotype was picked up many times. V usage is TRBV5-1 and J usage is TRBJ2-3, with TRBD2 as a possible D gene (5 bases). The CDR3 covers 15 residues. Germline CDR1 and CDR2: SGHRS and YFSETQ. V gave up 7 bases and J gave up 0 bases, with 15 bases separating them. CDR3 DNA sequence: TGCGCCAGCGGCTCCGGGGTATCTAGCACAGATACGCAGTATTTT. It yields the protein CASGSGVSSTDTQYF.

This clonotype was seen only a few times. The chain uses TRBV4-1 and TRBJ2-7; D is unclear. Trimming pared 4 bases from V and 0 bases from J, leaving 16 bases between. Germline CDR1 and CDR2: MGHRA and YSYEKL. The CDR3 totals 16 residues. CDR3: CASSLTWAASSYEQYF. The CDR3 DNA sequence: TGCGCCAGCAGCCTCACCTGGGCAGCCAGCTCCTACGAGCAGTACTTC.

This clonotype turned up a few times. The CDR3 DNA sequence: TGTGCCAGCAGCCAAGGGGGCTCTGAAGCTTTCTTT. This gives the protein CASSQGGSEAFF. The chain is built from TRBV14 and TRBJ1-1; D possibly corresponds to TRBD1 (5 bases). The length of the CDR3 is 12 residues. Germline V gene lookup returns CDR1 SGHDN and CDR2 FVKESK. Trimming cost V 1 base and J 6 bases, with 6 bases left between them.

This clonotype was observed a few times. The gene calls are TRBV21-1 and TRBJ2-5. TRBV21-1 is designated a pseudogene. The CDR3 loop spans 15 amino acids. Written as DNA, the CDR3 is TGTGCCAGCAGCAAATTTCACTGCCTCCAAGAGACCCAGTACTTC. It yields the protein CASSKFHCLQETQYF.

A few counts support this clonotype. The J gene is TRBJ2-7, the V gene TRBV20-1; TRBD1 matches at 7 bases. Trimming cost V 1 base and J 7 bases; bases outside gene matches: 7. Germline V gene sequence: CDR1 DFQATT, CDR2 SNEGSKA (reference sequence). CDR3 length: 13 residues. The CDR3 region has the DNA TGCAGTGCTAGAGGAGAGGGGGCGGTTGAGCAGTACGTC. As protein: CSARGEGAVEQYV.

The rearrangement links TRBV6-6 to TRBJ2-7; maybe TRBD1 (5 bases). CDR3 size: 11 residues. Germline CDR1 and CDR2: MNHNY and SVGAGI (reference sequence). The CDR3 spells CASSSGFRLFV. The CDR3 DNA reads TGTGCCAGCAGCTCAGGGTTTCGGTTGTTCGTC.

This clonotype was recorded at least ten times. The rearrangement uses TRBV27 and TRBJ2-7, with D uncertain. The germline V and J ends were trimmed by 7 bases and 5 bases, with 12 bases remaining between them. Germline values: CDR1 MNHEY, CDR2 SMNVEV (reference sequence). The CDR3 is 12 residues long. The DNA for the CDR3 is TGTGCCAGCATGGGCCCTAGGGACGAGCAGTACTTC. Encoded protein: CASMGPRDEQYF.

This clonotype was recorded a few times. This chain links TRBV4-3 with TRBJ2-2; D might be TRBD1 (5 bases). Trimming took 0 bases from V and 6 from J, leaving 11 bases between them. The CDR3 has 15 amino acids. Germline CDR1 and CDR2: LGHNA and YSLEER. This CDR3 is CASSQEAGYPGELFF. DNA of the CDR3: TGCGCCAGCAGCCAAGAGGCAGGGTACCCCGGGGAGCTGTTTTTT.

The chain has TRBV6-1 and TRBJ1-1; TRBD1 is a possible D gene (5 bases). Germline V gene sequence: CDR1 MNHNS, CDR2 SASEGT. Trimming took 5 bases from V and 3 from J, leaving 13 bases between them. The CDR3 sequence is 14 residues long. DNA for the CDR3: TGTGCCAGCAGTCCAACTATGGGGGACACTGAAGCTTTCTTT. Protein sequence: CASSPTMGDTEAFF.

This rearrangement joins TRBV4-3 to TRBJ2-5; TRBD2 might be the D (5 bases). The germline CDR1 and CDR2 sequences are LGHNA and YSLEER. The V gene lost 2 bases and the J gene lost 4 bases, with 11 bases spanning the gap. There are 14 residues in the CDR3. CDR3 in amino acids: CASSQYVRGETQYF. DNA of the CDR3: TGCGCCAGCAGCCAATACGTCCGGGGAGAGACCCAGTACTTC.

CDR3 bases: TGTGCCAGCTCCCAGGGACAGGAATACACTGAAGCTTTCTTT. Translated, it gives CASSQGQEYTEAFF. The chain combines TRBV18 with TRBJ1-1; TRBD1 matches at 8 bases. Germline V gives CDR1 KGHSH, CDR2 LQKENI. The CDR3 is 14 residues long. Trimming cost V 6 bases and J 3 bases; bases outside gene matches: 6.

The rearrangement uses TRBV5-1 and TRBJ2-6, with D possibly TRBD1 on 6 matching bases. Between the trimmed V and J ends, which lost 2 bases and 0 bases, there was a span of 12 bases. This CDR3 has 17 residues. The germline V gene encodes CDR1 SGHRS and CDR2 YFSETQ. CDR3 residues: CASSLQGPASGANVLTF. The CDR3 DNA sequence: TGCGCCAGCAGCTTACAGGGTCCCGCCTCTGGGGCCAACGTCCTGACTTTC.

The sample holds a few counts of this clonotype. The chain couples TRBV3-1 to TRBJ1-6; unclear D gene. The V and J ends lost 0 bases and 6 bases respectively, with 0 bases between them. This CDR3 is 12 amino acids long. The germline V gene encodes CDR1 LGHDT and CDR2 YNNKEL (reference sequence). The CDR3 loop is CASSQDNSPLHF. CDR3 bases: TGTGCCAGCAGCCAAGATAATTCACCCCTCCACTTT.

In DNA, the CDR3 is TGCAGCGCCAGGGAGAACTATGGCTACACCTTC. Translated, it gives CSARENYGYTF. The chain is built from TRBV29-1 and TRBJ1-2; possible D gene TRBD1, 5 bases. The length of the CDR3 is 11 residues. V was pared by 7 bases and J by 2 bases, with 8 bases between. Germline V gene lookup returns CDR1 SQVTM and CDR2 ANQGSEA. Complete variable domain (other parts from reference TRBV29-1 and TRBJ1-2): SAVISQKPSRDICQRGTSLTIQCQVDSQVTMMFWYRQQPGQSLTLIATANQGSEATYESGFVIDKFPISRPNLTFSTLTVSNMSPEDSSIYLCSARENYGYTFGSGTRLTVV.

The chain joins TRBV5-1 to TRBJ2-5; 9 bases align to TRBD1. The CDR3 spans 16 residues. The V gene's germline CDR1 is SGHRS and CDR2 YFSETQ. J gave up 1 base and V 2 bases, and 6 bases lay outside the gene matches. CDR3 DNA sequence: TGCGCCAGCAGCTTAGGCGGGACAGGGAGCCAAGAGACCCAGTACTTC. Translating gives CASSLGGTGSQETQYF.

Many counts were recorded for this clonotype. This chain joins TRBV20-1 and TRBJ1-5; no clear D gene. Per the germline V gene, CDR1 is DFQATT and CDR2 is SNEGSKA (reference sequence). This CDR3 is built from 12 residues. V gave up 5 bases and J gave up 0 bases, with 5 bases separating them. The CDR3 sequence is CSAGYSNQPQHF. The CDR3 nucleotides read TGCAGTGCTGGGTATAGCAATCAGCCCCAGCATTTT.

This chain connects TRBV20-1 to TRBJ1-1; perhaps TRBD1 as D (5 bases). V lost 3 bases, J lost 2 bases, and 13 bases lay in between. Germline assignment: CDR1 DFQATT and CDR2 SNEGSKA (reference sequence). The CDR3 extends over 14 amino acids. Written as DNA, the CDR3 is TGCAGTGCTAGTTCGGCAGGGCCTAACACTGAAGCTTTCTTT. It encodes CSASSAGPNTEAFF.